These 8 T cell receptor beta chains were all obtained from the same sample, sequenced in a study of T cell changes during pregnancy in multiple sclerosis. Profiled with immunoSEQ multiplex PCR; TCRdb holds only in-frame clones, not every one. The sample has about 100,000 clones, approximately 94% seen once. The specimen was peripheral blood, collected before pregnancy. These receptors all stem from a female donor with multiple sclerosis, enrolled in a pregnancy study.

The chain joins TRBV7-2 to TRBJ2-7; 8 nucleotides match TRBD1. This CDR3 region has 15 residues. The V gene's germline CDR1 is SGHTA and CDR2 FQGNSA. Losses at the gene ends were 5 bases for V and 2 bases for J; bases not matched to a gene: 8. The CDR3 reads CASSQRQGIAYEQYF. The CDR3 nucleotides read TGTGCCAGCAGCCAAAGACAGGGGATAGCCTACGAGCAGTACTTC.

V is TRBV19 and J is TRBJ2-7, with 8 bases lining up with TRBD2. The CDR3 contains 14 residues. V was clipped by 5 bases and J by 5 bases; unmatched bases: 8. Germline lookup yields CDR1 LNHDA and CDR2 SQIVND (reference sequence). The CDR3 DNA is TGTGCCAGTAGTCACGGGGGGGAGCTGAACGAGCAGTACTTC. Translated: CASSHGGELNEQYF.

V usage is TRBV4-1 and J usage is TRBJ2-7; 10 positions agree with TRBD2. With 0 bases clipped from V and 6 bases from J, the junction kept 8 bases outside the gene matches. This CDR3 is built from 16 residues. Germline CDR1 and CDR2: MGHRA and YSYEKL. CDR3 in amino acids: CASSQEGLAGVGEQYF. DNA for the CDR3: TGCGCCAGCAGCCAAGAGGGCCTAGCGGGAGTGGGCGAGCAGTACTTC.

Worth noting for this clone: The sample has other DNA sequences that encode this CDR3 too. The rearrangement links TRBV28 to TRBJ2-3; 8 positions agree with TRBD1. The V gene end was trimmed by 2 bases and the J gene end by 2 bases; junction bases not matched to a gene: 3. CDR3 length: 15 residues. Germline CDR1 is MDHEN and CDR2 is SYDVKM. CDR3 in DNA: TGTGCCAGCAGTTTAAGGACAGGGTACACAGATACGCAGTATTTT. It translates to CASSLRTGYTDTQYF.

V is TRBV7-3 and J is TRBJ2-1, with 11 positions matching TRBD2. The CDR3 spans 16 residues. Per the germline V gene, CDR1 is SGHTA and CDR2 is FQGTGA. The V and J ends lost 5 bases and 0 bases, in that order; junction bases with no gene match: 3. Written as DNA, the CDR3 is TGTGCCAGCAGCAGACTAGCGGGACCCTCCTACAATGAGCAGTTCTTC. This gives the protein CASSRLAGPSYNEQFF.

This clone was seen only once. The rearrangement joins TRBV5-6 to TRBJ1-1; D is perhaps TRBD1 (5 bases). The CDR3 extends over 15 amino acids. Trimming shortened V by 2 bases and J by 0 bases, and 11 bases separated the two germline ends. Germline assignment: CDR1 SGHDT and CDR2 YYEEEE. CDR3 coding DNA: TGTGCCAGCAGCTTTCGTGACAGAATGAACACTGAAGCTTTCTTT. As protein: CASSFRDRMNTEAFF.

V usage is TRBV6-5 and J usage is TRBJ2-7; 9 positions match TRBD2. CDR1 is MNHEY and CDR2 is SVGAGI in the germline V gene. V lost 7 bases, J lost 0 bases, and 7 bases stayed unmatched. This CDR3 comprises 15 residues. The CDR3 coding sequence is TGTGCCAGCACCAAAGGGACTAGCAACTCCTACGAGCAGTACTTC. Residues: CASTKGTSNSYEQYF.

This clone was seen once. V usage is TRBV15 and J usage is TRBJ2-2, with D tentatively TRBD2 (5 bases). V was clipped by 0 bases and J by 3 bases, with 8 bases between them. Germline V gene sequence: CDR1 LNHNV, CDR2 YYDKDF (reference sequence). The CDR3 is 15 amino acids. The CDR3 reads CATSRDEGYTGELFF. The DNA of the CDR3 is TGTGCCACCAGCAGAGATGAGGGTTACACCGGGGAGCTGTTTTTT.